These 22 T cell receptor beta chains were sequenced from one sample in a study of blood T cell repertoires in COVID-19. The protocol was immunoSEQ multiplex PCR, while the TCRdb copy is restricted to in-frame clones and leaves out a portion. The table includes thousands of clones, about 91% detected once. Material: peripheral blood. The receptor set was obtained from a woman aged 45-65 years with active COVID-19.

This chain connects TRBV5-1 to TRBJ2-3, with 14 bases lining up with TRBD2. This CDR3 comprises 16 residues. Germline values: CDR1 SGHRS, CDR2 YFSETQ. V lost 4 bases to trimming and J lost 2 bases; unmatched junction nucleotides: 3. The CDR3, as DNA: TGCGCCAGCAGCCCGACTAGCGGGAGGGCCACAGATACGCAGTATTTT. This codes for CASSPTSGRATDTQYF.

This chain connects TRBV6-6 to TRBJ2-2; maybe TRBD1 (5 bases). V was cut by 7 bases and J by 5 bases, with 8 bases left in between. The germline V gene has CDR1 MNHNY and CDR2 SVGAGI (reference sequence). This CDR3 comprises 12 residues. The CDR3 DNA sequence: TGTGCCAGCAACCGACAGACCGGGGAGCTGTTTTTT. Translating gives CASNRQTGELFF.

This clone has a single count. J is TRBJ2-3 and V is TRBV6-2 or TRBV6-3, with D perhaps TRBD2 (6 bases). CDR3 length: 16 amino acids. From germline, CDR1 is MNHEY and CDR2 SVGEGT. V was cut by 2 bases and J by 1 base, with 13 bases left in between. The CDR3 loop reads CASSYGMGLGTDTQYF. CDR3 nucleotides: TGTGCCAGCAGTTACGGGATGGGACTGGGCACAGATACGCAGTATTTT.

In its sample, this clone ranks as medium-sized. This chain links TRBV2 with TRBJ2-7; 7 bases agree with TRBD2. Germline CDR1 and CDR2: SNHLY and FYNNEI. CDR3 size: 13 residues. The trim removed 8 bases at V and 5 bases at J, leaving 9 bases unmatched. This CDR3 reads CASGTRLADEQYF. The CDR3 bases are TGTGCCAGCGGAACGAGACTAGCAGACGAGCAGTACTTC. The full variable domain, rest sourced from reference TRBV2 and TRBJ2-7, is EPEVTQTPSHQVTQMGQEVILRCVPISNHLYFYWYRQILGQKVEFLVSFYNNEISEKSEIFDDQFSVERPDGSNFTLKIRSTKLEDSAMYFCASGTRLADEQYFGPGTRLTVT.

V and J are TRBV6-5 and TRBJ2-4; 8 nucleotides match TRBD1. The germline CDR1 and CDR2 sequences are MNHEY and SVGAGI. Trimming at V came to 5 bases and at J to 2 bases, leaving 5 bases not matched to a gene. This CDR3 has 15 residues. CDR3 residues: CASSRTGRTKNIQYF. In DNA, the CDR3 is TGTGCCAGCAGTCGGACAGGGAGAACCAAAAACATTCAGTACTTC.

The chain is built from TRBV10-3 and TRBJ1-6, with D tentatively TRBD1 (5 bases). The CDR3 covers 14 residues. Germline CDR1 reads ENHRY; CDR2 reads SYGVKD. V was cut by 4 bases and J by 10 bases, with 14 bases left in between. The CDR3 reads CAISVGGGESPLHF. The CDR3, as DNA: TGTGCCATCAGTGTCGGGGGTGGGGAGTCACCCCTCCACTTT.

This chain connects TRBV6-1 to TRBJ2-2, with D perhaps TRBD2 (5 bases). The CDR3 totals 13 residues. Germline CDR1 and CDR2: MNHNS and SASEGT. V lost 1 base and J lost 6, with 6 bases in between. CDR3 region: CASSEGGAGELFF. CDR3 coding DNA: TGTGCCAGCAGTGAAGGGGGAGCCGGGGAGCTGTTTTTT.

V usage is TRBV5-1 and J usage is TRBJ2-3, with TRBD2 identical over 14 bases. The trim removed 5 bases at V and 4 bases at J, leaving 6 bases unmatched. From germline, CDR1 is SGHRS and CDR2 YFSETQ. The CDR3 extends over 16 amino acids. DNA of the CDR3: TGCGCCAGCAGGCTTGGGACTAGCGGGAGTTCAGATACGCAGTATTTT. Translated: CASRLGTSGSSDTQYF.

This rearrangement joins TRBV5-1 to TRBJ2-5, with 8 bases matching TRBD1. This CDR3 has 13 amino acids. The germline CDR1 and CDR2 sequences are SGHRS and YFSETQ. Germline trimming cut 4 bases from V and 5 bases from J; bases unmatched to any gene: 4. The CDR3 DNA is TGCGCCAGCAGCCCGACAGGGGAGGAGACCCAGTACTTC. This sequence encodes CASSPTGEETQYF.

This clone has only a few counts. The chain joins TRBV2 to TRBJ2-3; D gene ambiguous. V was shortened by 8 bases and J by 4 bases, with 10 bases between the two germline ends. The germline gives CDR1 SNHLY, CDR2 FYNNEI. The CDR3 loop spans 12 amino acids. The CDR3 region has the DNA TGTGCCAGCCGTCCCCGTGCAGATACGCAGTATTTT. The encoded protein is CASRPRADTQYF.

This clone was counted a single time. This likely comes from a read error, as the CDR3 has no conserved phenylalanine or tryptophan at its end. Because the CDR3's place on the DNA is in doubt, the DNA is left out and the CDR3 is given as listed by TCRdb. The CDR3 region is CAWDLGSGQGVWKV. The chain employs TRBV30 and TRBJ1-1; TRBD1, the D gene given by the table, was not confirmed from the DNA. Germline V gene sequence: CDR1 GTSNPN, CDR2 SVGIG (reference sequence). Termini included, the CDR3 measures 14 amino acids.

This clone was detected once. The J gene is TRBJ2-7, the V gene TRBV6-5, with D possibly matching TRBD2 (5 bases). Germline CDR1 is MNHEY and CDR2 is SVGAGI. The CDR3 totals 14 residues. Trimming shortened V by 0 bases and J by 1 base, and 7 bases separated the two germline ends. The CDR3 is CASSYSAESYEQYF. DNA of the CDR3: TGTGCCAGCAGTTACTCAGCGGAGTCCTACGAGCAGTACTTC.

The chain combines TRBV18 with TRBJ1-3, with D possibly being TRBD1 (6 bases). Germline values: CDR1 KGHSH, CDR2 LQKENI. The CDR3 is 16 amino acids. The germline V and J ends were trimmed by 6 bases and 2 bases, with 17 bases remaining between them. CDR3 nucleotides: TGTGCCAGCTCGCAGACCCAGGGGCTGGCTGGAAACACCATATATTTT. It yields the protein CASSQTQGLAGNTIYF.

J is TRBJ2-6 and V is TRBV7-2; 7 nucleotides agree with TRBD1. Germline V gene lookup returns CDR1 SGHTA and CDR2 FQGNSA. V shed 5 bases, J shed 4 bases, and the junction held 11 bases outside the gene matches. CDR3 size: 17 residues. The CDR3: CASSRDRRLSGANVLTF. The CDR3 region has the DNA TGTGCCAGCAGCCGGGACAGACGGTTATCGGGGGCCAACGTCCTGACTTTC. Full variable domain (remainder filled in from reference TRBV7-2 and TRBJ2-6): GAGVSQSPSNKVTEKGKDVELRCDPISGHTALYWYRQSLGQGLEFLIYFQGNSAPDKSGLPSDRFSAERTGGSVSTLTIQRTQQEDSAVYLCASSRDRRLSGANVLTFGAGSRLTVL.

The chain employs TRBV7-9 and TRBJ1-3; TRBD1 matches at 9 bases. V was pared by 0 bases and J by 1 base, with 7 bases of the junction left unmatched. Germline V lookup: CDR1 SEHNR, CDR2 FQNEAQ (reference sequence). The CDR3 totals 18 residues. The CDR3 region is CASSLAFRTGASGNTIYF. The DNA for the CDR3 is TGTGCCAGCAGCTTAGCATTTAGGACAGGGGCTTCTGGAAACACCATATATTTT.

This sequence joins TRBV28 and TRBJ1-1; D is perhaps TRBD1 (6 bases). This CDR3 contains 14 residues. In germline, CDR1 is MDHEN, CDR2 SYDVKM. The V gene lost 3 bases and the J gene lost 2 bases, with 10 bases spanning the gap. The CDR3 DNA reads as TGTGCCAGCAGTTTGGGGGGGCTTAACACTGAAGCTTTCTTT. Translation gives CASSLGGLNTEAFF.

This chain links TRBV2 with TRBJ2-5, with D maybe TRBD2 (7 bases). Per the germline V gene, CDR1 is SNHLY and CDR2 is FYNNEI. The CDR3 is made up of 12 amino acids. The ends were cut back, 7 bases at V and 5 bases at J, with 11 bases in the middle. The CDR3 DNA is TGTGCCAGCACCGAGGGGGGGGAGACCCAGTACTTC. Protein sequence: CASTEGGETQYF.

The genes are TRBV11-3 and TRBJ2-1; TRBD1 matches at 10 bases. The CDR3 has 11 amino acids. V shed 5 bases and J 16 bases; nucleotides not matched to a gene: 5. Germline-derived CDR1 and CDR2 are SGHNT and YENEEA. The chain's CDR3 is CASSAGTGEFF. The DNA of the CDR3 is TGTGCCAGCAGCGCCGGGACAGGGGAATTCTTC.

This clone was recorded a few times. V and J are TRBV11-2 and TRBJ1-2, with 9 bases fitting TRBD1. There are 15 residues in the CDR3. Looked up from germline, CDR1 is SGHAT and CDR2 is FQNNGV. The ends lost 2 bases at V and 6 bases at J; junction bases unmatched: 7. CDR3 nucleotides: TGTGCCAGCAGCTTAAACACAGGGGGCGGAGATGGCTACACCTTC. This translates into CASSLNTGGGDGYTF.

The rearrangement links TRBV13 to TRBJ1-1, with 8 bases fitting TRBD1. Trimming took 1 base from V and 0 from J; bases not matched to a gene: 4. This CDR3 has 16 amino acids. Germline lookup yields CDR1 PRHDT and CDR2 FYEKMQ (reference sequence). The CDR3: CASSLVGTGMNTEAFF. CDR3 DNA sequence: TGTGCCAGCAGCTTAGTAGGGACAGGTATGAACACTGAAGCTTTCTTT. Filled out from reference TRBV13 and TRBJ1-1, the complete variable domain reads AAGVIQSPRHLIKEKRETATLKCYPIPRHDTVYWYQQGPGQDPQFLISFYEKMQSDKGSIPDRFSAQQFSDYHSELNMSSLELGDSALYFCASSLVGTGMNTEAFFGQGTRLTVV.

The chain joins TRBV3-1 (or the pseudogene TRBV3-2) to TRBJ2-7; no clear D. The CDR3 spans 13 residues. V lost 3 bases, J lost 3 bases, and 9 bases lay in between. Per germline, CDR1 LGHDT and CDR2 YNNKEL (reference sequence). The CDR3 region has the DNA TGTGCCAGCAGCCACTATGCACTCTACGAGCAGTACTTC. Protein product: CASSHYALYEQYF.

The V gene is TRBV2, the J gene TRBJ2-1; a weak D match, TRBD2 (6 bases). V lost 6 bases to trimming and J lost 6 bases, with 9 bases between them. CDR3 length: 12 residues. The germline gives CDR1 SNHLY, CDR2 FYNNEI. The CDR3 loop reads CASSPTSNEQFF. The DNA of the CDR3 is TGTGCCAGCAGCCCGACTAGCAATGAGCAGTTCTTC.